The TCR beta chain under discussion was sequenced for a study of cytomegalovirus exposure and HLA in healthy donors. Generated by immunoSEQ multiplex PCR, the TCRdb table keeps only in-frame clones and is missing some. The sample has fewer than 120,000 clones; roughly 90% are singletons. With 4 bases removed from V and 4 bases from J, the gap between germline ends came to 11 bases. CDR3 length: 14 amino acids. CDR1 SGHDT and CDR2 YYEEEE come from the germline V gene. The sequence was obtained from a woman in her thirties in good health and CMV-seropositive. Input material: PBMCs. The genes are TRBV5-6 and TRBJ1-4, with a tentative D call TRBD1 (6 bases). CDR3 nucleotide sequence: TGTGCCAGCAGCGCCGGACAGAGTAATGAAAAACTGTTTTTT. This encodes CASSAGQSNEKLFF.